This TCR beta chain derives from a study of blood T cell repertoires in COVID-19. Study overall: Recovered participants had two consecutive negative NP/OP PCR tests, healthcare professional clearance, or symptom resolution.

CDR1 SEHNR and CDR2 FQNEAQ come from the germline V gene (reference sequence). Germline trimming cut 1 base from V and 5 bases from J; bases unmatched to any gene: 1. The CDR3 contains 13 residues. As handled by the study authors: Reference gene primer amplification in the assay estimated nucleated cell counts. Generated by immunoSEQ multiplex PCR, the TCRdb table keeps only in-frame clones and is missing some. V and J calls and clone size are copied from that table; D and trimming were computed from the DNA. In the table there are around 300,000 clones, around 89% of which are singletons. Participants were placed into cohorts based on the clinical history they reported. This clone was seen a handful of times.

Sequencing was carried out using PBMCs or T cells enriched from blood (not recorded which). This TCR derives from a woman aged 55-75 years in a cohort exposed to, infected with or recovered from COVID-19 (not recorded which). The chain has TRBV7-9 and TRBJ1-2; TRBD1 matches at 7 bases. The CDR3 DNA reads TGTGCCAGCAGCTTAGAGGGGGCTTATGGCTACACCTTC. Protein product: CASSLEGAYGYTF.